The entry below gives a single T cell receptor beta chain sequence along with its context. Its antigen is not identified. The record originates from a study of shared clonotypes between healthy human individuals. Study conclusions and caveats: Specimens sampled were limited to blood, with tissue repertoires likely differing.

Negatively enriched CD4+ T cells were divided by CD45RA into naive and memory. The CDR3 has 18 amino acids. V was trimmed by 3 bases and J by 3 bases, leaving 21 bases between them. Per the germline V gene, CDR1 is SGHNT and CDR2 is YYREEE (reference sequence). For each subset, genomic DNA was distributed in equal portions over several immunoSEQ plates. The table came from immunoSEQ multiplex PCR; TCRdb's copy has only in-frame clones and leaves some out. This repertoire shows fewer than 3 million clones, about 90% found once; its top ten account for approximately 0.39%. This chain joins TRBV5-4 and TRBJ1-4; weak D call: TRBD1 (5 bases). The sample was naive CD4+ T cells from PBMCs. Subset here: CD45RA+ positively selected. The clonotype originates from a man aged 18 to 29 in good health. Some clones in this sample may be carry-over from other donors' samples. The CDR3 sequence is CASSSQGTVGAPNEKLFF. The DNA of the CDR3 is TGTGCCAGCAGCTCCCAGGGCACCGTAGGGGCCCCTAATGAAAAACTGTTTTTT.